The clone carrying this T cell receptor (beta chain) was observed a handful of times. The antigen remains unidentified. The CDR3 spans 13 residues. Germline values: CDR1 SGHTS, CDR2 YDEGEE. Trimming cost V 2 bases and J 3 bases; bases outside gene matches: 2. These data originate in a study of regulatory T cells in long-lasting Graves disease. The time point: persistent/refractory GD, antithyroid drugs over 5 years with positive TRAb. RNA isolated from PBMCs was used to make the TCR library. Findings and caveats of the study: Less diverse TCR repertoires were seen in persistent Graves' patients than in newly diagnosed ones.

Arm-PCR of CDR3 regions with iRepertoire HTBI primers generated TCR beta libraries. MiXCR, applied by TCRdb to the multiplex PCR reads, yields one record per CDR3 protein. The repertoire holds about 470,000 distinct CDR3 sequences, with more than 20% as singletons. The TCR was taken from a female donor with Graves disease. The chain employs TRBV5-8 and TRBJ2-7, with 7 bases identical to TRBD2. Source: peripheral blood mononuclear cells (PBMCs), taken when the disease was refractory, from a patient treated with antithyroid drugs. The CDR3 is CASSFWGGYEQYF. The CDR3 DNA reads as TGTGCCAGCAGCTTTTGGGGGGGCTACGAGCAGTACTTC.